The clone carrying this T cell receptor beta chain came up a few times. Its target is unknown. CDR3 of TCR beta was amplified by multiplex PCR that used 32 V and 13 J primers. TCRdb analysed the multiplex PCR reads with MiXCR anew, one entry per CDR3 protein. The sample contains 10,000 to 15,000 distinct CDR3 sequences, roughly 22% of which appear only once. Genomic DNA extracted from bulk tumor tissue served as template. A total of roughly 620 ng was used per sample. Collection of several biopsies per primary tumor, spaced far apart, took place during surgery. The cohort was untreated, with newly diagnosed non-small cell lung cancer undergoing curative surgery. Every donor was a newly diagnosed non-small cell lung cancer patient having surgery with curative intent. This record belongs to a study of immune heterogeneity within non-small cell lung tumors. Notes on the study in general: T-cell receptor beta clonotypes at high frequency differed largely between individual patients. Recurring identical dominant CDR3 beta clonotypes were observed across tumor sites within a patient, together with site-unique high-frequency clones. Local T-cell clonality was recorded as moderately but significantly correlated with local tumor mutational burden, with R about 0.35.

The V and J ends lost 4 bases and 4 bases respectively, with 14 bases between them. The CDR3 is 15 residues long. From germline, CDR1 is SGHRS and CDR2 YFSETQ. The clonotype was recovered from a man in his fifties or sixties with non-small cell lung cancer. Material for sequencing was lung tumor tissue. This chain links TRBV5-1 with TRBJ2-2; D remains unclear. CDR3 in amino acids: CASSLAQAITGELFF. For the CDR3, the DNA is TGCGCCAGCAGCCTCGCGCAGGCGATCACCGGGGAGCTGTTTTTT.